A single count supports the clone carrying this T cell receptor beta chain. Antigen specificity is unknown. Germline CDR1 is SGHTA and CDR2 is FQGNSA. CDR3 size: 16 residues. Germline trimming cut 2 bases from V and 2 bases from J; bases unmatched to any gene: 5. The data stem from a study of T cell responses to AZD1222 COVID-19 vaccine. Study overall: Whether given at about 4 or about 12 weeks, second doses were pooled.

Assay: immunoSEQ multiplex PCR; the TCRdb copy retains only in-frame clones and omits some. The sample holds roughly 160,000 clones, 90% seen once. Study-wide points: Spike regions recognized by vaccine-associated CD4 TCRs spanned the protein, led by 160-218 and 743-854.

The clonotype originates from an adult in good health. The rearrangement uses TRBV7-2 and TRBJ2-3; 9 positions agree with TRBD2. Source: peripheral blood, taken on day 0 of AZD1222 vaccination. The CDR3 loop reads CASSLWPSGNTDTQYF. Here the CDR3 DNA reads TGTGCCAGCAGCTTATGGCCTAGCGGGAACACAGATACGCAGTATTTT.